The rows below give T cell receptor beta chains drawn from one sample of a study of PD-1 blockade in classical Hodgkin lymphoma. The assay was immunoSEQ multiplex PCR, and TCRdb's table has in-frame clones only and misses some. Counted here are 15,000 to 20,000 clones, around four fifths occurring once; the ten biggest clones make up 1%. The sample was CD4+ T cells from blood, taken at baseline. The receptors were gathered from a human donor with classical Hodgkin lymphoma. Each CDR3 is given with its conserved first and last residue. D genes are given only for firm matches. Not all rows give a size; the values are once, few, many and, for expanded clones, a class.

D gene	J gene	clone size	V gene	CDR3 protein	CDR3 DNA
.	TRBJ2-3	.	TRBV19	CASRRRGSGTDTQYF	TGTGCCAGTAGACGCAGGGGATCGGGCACAGATACGCAGTATTTT
TRBD1	TRBJ1-4	.	TRBV5-8	CASSSGQGGPEKLFF	TGTGCCAGCAGCAGCGGACAGGGCGGCCCAGAAAAACTGTTTTTT
.	TRBJ1-1	.	TRBV28	CASRLRAEAFF	TGTGCCAGCAGGCTACGGGCTGAAGCTTTCTTT
.	TRBJ2-7	.	TRBV27	CASSRQLSYEQYF	TGTGCCAGCAGTCGACAGTTGTCCTACGAGCAGTACTTC
.	TRBJ1-5	.	TRBV19	CASRDVGGGYNQPQHF	TGTGCCAGTAGAGATGTGGGGGGGGGTTACAATCAGCCCCAGCATTTT
.	TRBJ1-1	few	TRBV7-3	CASSMTVNTEAFF	TGTGCCAGCAGCATGACAGTGAACACTGAAGCTTTCTTT
.	TRBJ2-3	once	TRBV6-1	CASRRRDTQYF	TGTGCCAGCAGACGGCGAGATACGCAGTATTTT
.	TRBJ1-1	.	TRBV10-3	CAISERDRNTEAFF	TGTGCCATCAGTGAACGAGACAGGAACACTGAAGCTTTCTTT
.	TRBJ1-1	.	TRBV30	CAWSIPGLNTEAFF	TGTGCCTGGAGTATACCAGGGCTGAACACTGAAGCTTTCTTT
.	TRBJ1-1	.	TRBV6-6	CASSYSEGTEAFF	TGTGCCAGCAGTTACTCAGAGGGTACTGAAGCTTTCTTT
.	TRBJ2-2	.	TRBV7-7	CASSRTANTGELFF	TGTGCCAGCAGCCGGACGGCGAACACCGGGGAGCTGTTTTTT
TRBD2	TRBJ2-7	.	TRBV5-6	CASSFGVGLGSYEQYF	TGTGCCAGCAGCTTCGGGGTTGGACTAGGATCCTACGAGCAGTACTTC
.	TRBJ2-3	.	TRBV10-3	CAISESRADTQYF	TGTGCCATCAGTGAGTCCAGGGCAGATACGCAGTATTTT
.	TRBJ2-7	.	TRBV28	CASSGGLGPDPLYEQYF	TGTGCCAGCAGTGGGGGGTTGGGACCGGATCCTCTCTACGAGCAGTACTTC
TRBD1	TRBJ2-3	.	TRBV6-6	CASSYGQGLTDTQYF	TGTGCCAGCAGTTATGGACAGGGCCTCACAGATACGCAGTATTTT
.	TRBJ2-7	.	TRBV5-5	CASSLGAGPSSYEQYF	TGTGCCAGCAGCTTGGGGGCGGGTCCTAGCTCCTACGAGCAGTACTTC
TRBD2	TRBJ2-1	.	TRBV14	CASSTLGLAGSAYNEQFF	TGTGCCAGCAGTACTCTGGGACTAGCGGGCTCAGCCTACAATGAGCAGTTCTTC
.	TRBJ2-3	.	TRBV6-5	CASSSTGWGGTDTQYF	TGTGCCAGCAGTTCAACAGGGTGGGGGGGCACAGATACGCAGTATTTT
.	TRBJ1-1	.	TRBV20-1	CSARLYTEAFF	TGCAGTGCTAGGTTGTACACTGAAGCTTTCTTT
TRBD2	TRBJ2-5	once	TRBV5-1	CASSPGLAAYQETQYF	TGCGCCAGCAGCCCGGGACTAGCGGCGTACCAAGAGACCCAGTACTTC
.	TRBJ2-7	once	TRBV7-2	CASSHYHTGYEQYF	TGTGCCAGCAGCCACTACCACACCGGCTACGAGCAGTACTTC
.	TRBJ1-1	.	TRBV7-8	CASSFVGVDTEAFF	TGTGCCAGCAGCTTTGTGGGTGTGGACACTGAAGCTTTCTTT
.	TRBJ1-2	.	TRBV28	CASSFDRRTAAPYYGYTF	TGTGCCAGCAGTTTTGACAGGAGGACCGCTGCCCCATACTATGGCTACACCTTC
TRBD1	TRBJ1-2	.	TRBV28	CASSSGQGRYGYTF	TGTGCCAGCAGTTCGGGACAGGGACGTTATGGCTACACCTTC
.	TRBJ2-1	.	TRBV5-1	CASSLRVAEGNEQFF	TGCGCCAGCAGCTTGAGAGTAGCGGAGGGGAATGAGCAGTTCTTC
.	TRBJ2-1	.	TRBV7-3	CASSSLATSGEQFF	TGTGCCAGCAGCTCCCTGGCTACGAGCGGGGAGCAGTTCTTC
TRBD1	TRBJ1-4	.	TRBV19	CASSIMRGRREKLFF	TGTGCCAGTAGTATCATGAGGGGGCGCCGCGAAAAACTGTTTTTT
.	TRBJ1-5	few	TRBV6-5	CASSPGGGYQPQHF	TGTGCCAGCAGCCCAGGAGGAGGTTATCAGCCCCAGCATTTT
TRBD1	TRBJ1-1	.	TRBV4-3	CASSQQIPLDRATEAFF	TGCGCCAGCAGCCAGCAAATTCCCTTGGACAGGGCCACTGAAGCTTTCTTT
.	TRBJ1-1	.	TRBV7-9	CASSLAPRVGTEAFF	TGTGCCAGCAGCTTAGCCCCTAGGGTAGGCACTGAAGCTTTCTTT
.	TRBJ1-2	.	TRBV9	CASNGAMGLGYGYTF	TGTGCCAGCAATGGAGCCATGGGGCTTGGCTATGGCTACACCTTC
TRBD2	TRBJ2-3	.	TRBV5-1	CASSPWTSGSTDTQYF	TGCGCCAGCAGCCCATGGACTAGCGGAAGCACAGATACGCAGTATTTT
TRBD1	TRBJ1-6	.	TRBV6-6	CASSFADTGVSPLHF	TGTGCCAGCAGTTTCGCCGATACAGGGGTTTCACCCCTCCACTTT
.	TRBJ1-4	.	TRBV6-5	CASSRIHQNMLFF	TGTGCCAGCAGTCGTATCCATCAAAACATGCTGTTTTTT
TRBD1	TRBJ1-6	once	TRBV6-5	CASSPGQIYNSPLHF	TGTGCCAGCAGCCCGGGACAGATCTATAATTCACCCCTCCACTTT
.	TRBJ1-4	.	TRBV2	CASSAGGLREKLFF	TGTGCCAGCAGTGCTGGGGGCTTGCGGGAAAAACTGTTTTTT
.	TRBJ2-5	.	TRBV7-7	CASSSGQETQYF	TGTGCCAGCAGCTCCGGGCAAGAGACCCAGTACTTC
.	TRBJ2-1	.	TRBV5-1	CASSLQGTYNEQFF	TGCGCCAGCAGCTTACAGGGAACCTACAATGAGCAGTTCTTC
.	TRBJ2-1	.	TRBV19	CASHVGGGGNEQFF	TGTGCCAGTCATGTCGGGGGTGGAGGGAATGAGCAGTTCTTC
TRBD1	TRBJ2-3	.	TRBV7-9	CASSSRTGYTDTQYF	TGTGCCAGCAGCTCCCGGACAGGGTATACAGATACGCAGTATTTT
.	TRBJ1-2	.	TRBV5-1	CASSPLASGRTRQYGYTF	TGCGCCAGCAGCCCGCTCGCGTCAGGACGGACCCGCCAATATGGCTACACCTTC
TRBD1	TRBJ1-6	.	TRBV30	CAWRRTGAIRGSPLHF	TGTGCCTGGAGACGGACAGGGGCCATACGCGGTTCACCCCTCCACTTT
.	TRBJ2-5	.	TRBV2	CASSDTVQETQYF	TGTGCCAGCAGTGACACAGTACAAGAGACCCAGTACTTC
.	TRBJ1-4	few	TRBV11-2	CASTAGGITNEKLFF	TGTGCCAGCACCGCGGGGGGGATCACTAATGAAAAACTGTTTTTT
.	TRBJ2-1	.	TRBV6-5	CASSSLLGGRVGEQFF	TGTGCCAGCAGTTCCCTACTGGGGGGGCGCGTCGGTGAGCAGTTCTTC
.	TRBJ2-1	.	TRBV6-5	CASSSRSAYNEQFF	TGTGCCAGCAGTTCCAGGAGCGCCTACAATGAGCAGTTCTTC